The present TCR beta chain was sequenced within a study of cytomegalovirus exposure and HLA in healthy donors. General observations from the study: The presence/absence work took it that sequencing depth was about the same across donors.

This PCR relied on a set of 60 Vbeta primers and 13 Jbeta primers. Profiled with immunoSEQ multiplex PCR; TCRdb holds only in-frame clones, not every one. The sample includes some 150,000 clones, approximately 72% of them seen just once. In regard to this clone: Its antigen remains unknown.

CDR3 length equals 13 residues. Losses at the gene ends were 5 bases for V and 6 bases for J; bases not matched to a gene: 6. Germline V gene lookup returns CDR1 SGHTA and CDR2 FQGTGA. Sequenced input: PBMCs. The rearrangement links TRBV7-3 to TRBJ1-2; TRBD1 agrees at 7 bases. The receptor's source is a human donor in good health. The chain's CDR3 is CASSVTGSDGYTF. The CDR3 nucleotides are TGTGCCAGCAGCGTGACAGGGAGTGATGGCTACACCTTC.